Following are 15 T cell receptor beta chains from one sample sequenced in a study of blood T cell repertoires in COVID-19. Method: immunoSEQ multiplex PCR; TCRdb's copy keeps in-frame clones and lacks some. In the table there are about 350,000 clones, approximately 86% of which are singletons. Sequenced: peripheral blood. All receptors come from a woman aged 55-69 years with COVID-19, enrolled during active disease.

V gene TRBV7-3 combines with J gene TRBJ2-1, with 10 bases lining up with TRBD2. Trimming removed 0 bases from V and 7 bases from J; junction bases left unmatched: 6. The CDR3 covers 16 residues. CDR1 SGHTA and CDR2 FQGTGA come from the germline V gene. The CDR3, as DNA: TGTGCCAGCAGCTTAACTAAGCGGGGGGGAAATAATGAGCAGTTCTTC. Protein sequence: CASSLTKRGGNNEQFF.

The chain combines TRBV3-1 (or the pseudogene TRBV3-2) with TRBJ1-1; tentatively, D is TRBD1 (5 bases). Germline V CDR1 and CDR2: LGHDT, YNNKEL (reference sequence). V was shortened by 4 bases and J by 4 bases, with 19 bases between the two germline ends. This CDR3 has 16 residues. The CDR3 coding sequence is TGTGCCAGCAGCCCCCAAGGTGGAGGAGGGACCACTGAAGCTTTCTTT. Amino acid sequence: CASSPQGGGGTTEAFF.

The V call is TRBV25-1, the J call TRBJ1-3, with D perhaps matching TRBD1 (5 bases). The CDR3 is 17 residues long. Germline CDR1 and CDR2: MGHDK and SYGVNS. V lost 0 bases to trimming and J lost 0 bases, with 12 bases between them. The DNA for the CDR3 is TGTGCCAGCAGTGAATATGGCAGGGTCCTCTCTGGAAACACCATATATTTT. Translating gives CASSEYGRVLSGNTIYF. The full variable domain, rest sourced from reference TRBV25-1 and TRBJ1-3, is EADIYQTPRYLVIGTGKKITLECSQTMGHDKMYWYQQDPGMELHLIHYSYGVNSTEKGDLSSESTVSRIRTEHFPLTLESARPSHTSQYLCASSEYGRVLSGNTIYFGEGSWLTVV.

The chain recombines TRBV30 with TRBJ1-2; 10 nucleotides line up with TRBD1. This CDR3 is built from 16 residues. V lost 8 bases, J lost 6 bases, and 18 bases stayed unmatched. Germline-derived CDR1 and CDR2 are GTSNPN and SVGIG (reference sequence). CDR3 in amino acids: CARTRKPGQGRDGYTF. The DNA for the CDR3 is TGTGCCCGGACAAGAAAACCGGGACAGGGGAGGGATGGCTACACCTTC.

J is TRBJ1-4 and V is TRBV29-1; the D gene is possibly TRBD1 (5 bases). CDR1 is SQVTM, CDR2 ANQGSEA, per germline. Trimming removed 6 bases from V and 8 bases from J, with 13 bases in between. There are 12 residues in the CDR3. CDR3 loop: CSVRTGEEKLFF. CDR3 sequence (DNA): TGCAGCGTGAGGACGGGGGAGGAAAAACTGTTTTTT.

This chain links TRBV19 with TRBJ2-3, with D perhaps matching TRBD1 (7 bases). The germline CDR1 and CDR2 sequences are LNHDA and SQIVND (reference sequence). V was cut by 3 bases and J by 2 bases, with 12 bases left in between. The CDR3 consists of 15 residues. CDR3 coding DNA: TGTGCCAGTAGTATCCAGGGGGGTGTCACAGATACGCAGTATTTT. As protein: CASSIQGGVTDTQYF.

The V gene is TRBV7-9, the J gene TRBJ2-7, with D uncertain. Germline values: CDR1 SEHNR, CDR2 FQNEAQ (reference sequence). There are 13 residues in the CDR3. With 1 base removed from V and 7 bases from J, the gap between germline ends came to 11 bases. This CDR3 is CASSLDGAMEQYF. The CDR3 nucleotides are TGTGCCAGCAGCTTAGACGGTGCTATGGAGCAGTACTTC.

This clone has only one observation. The CDR3 nucleotides read TGTGCCAGCAGCAAAGCCTTGGAGAGCAGGGGACCCACTGAAGCTTTCTTT. This encodes CASSKALESRGPTEAFF. V and J are TRBV21-1 and TRBJ1-1; TRBD1 reflects the table's D call only, with no check against the DNA. TRBV21-1 counts as a pseudogene. The CDR3 length is 17 residues.

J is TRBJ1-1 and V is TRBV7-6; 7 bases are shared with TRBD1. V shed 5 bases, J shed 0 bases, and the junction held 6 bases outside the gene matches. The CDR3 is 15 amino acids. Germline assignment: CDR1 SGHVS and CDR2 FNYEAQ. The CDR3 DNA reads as TGTGCCAGCAGCATACCCGGGACAGTGAACACTGAAGCTTTCTTT. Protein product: CASSIPGTVNTEAFF.

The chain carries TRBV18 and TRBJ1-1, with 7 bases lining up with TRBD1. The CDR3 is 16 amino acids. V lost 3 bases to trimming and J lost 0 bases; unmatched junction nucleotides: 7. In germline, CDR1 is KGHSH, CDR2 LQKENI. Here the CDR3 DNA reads TGTGCCAGCTCACCCCCAGGGGGGACAATGAACACTGAAGCTTTCTTT. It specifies CASSPPGGTMNTEAFF.

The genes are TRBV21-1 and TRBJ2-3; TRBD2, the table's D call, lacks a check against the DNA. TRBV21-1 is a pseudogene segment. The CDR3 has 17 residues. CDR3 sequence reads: CASSKDQPPPRTDTQYF. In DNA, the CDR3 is TGTGCCAGCAGCAAAGATCAACCTCCCCCGAGGACAGATACGCAGTATTTT.

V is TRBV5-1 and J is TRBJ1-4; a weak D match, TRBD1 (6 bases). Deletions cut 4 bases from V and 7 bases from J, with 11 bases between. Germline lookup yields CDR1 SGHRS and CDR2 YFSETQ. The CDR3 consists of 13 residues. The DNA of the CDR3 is TGCGCCAGCAGCCGAACAGGGCTTGAAAAACTGTTTTTT. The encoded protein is CASSRTGLEKLFF.

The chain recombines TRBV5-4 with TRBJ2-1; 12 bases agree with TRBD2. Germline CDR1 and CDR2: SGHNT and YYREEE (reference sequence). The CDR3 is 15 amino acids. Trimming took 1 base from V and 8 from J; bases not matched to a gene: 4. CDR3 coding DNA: TGTGCCAGCAGCTTGTTACTAGCGGGGGGATATGAGCAGTTCTTC. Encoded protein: CASSLLLAGGYEQFF.

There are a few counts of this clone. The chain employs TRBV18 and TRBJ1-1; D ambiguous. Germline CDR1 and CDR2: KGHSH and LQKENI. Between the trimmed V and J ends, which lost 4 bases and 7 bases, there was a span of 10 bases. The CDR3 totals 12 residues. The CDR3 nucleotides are TGTGCCAGCTCACTACCTCCACTTGAAGCTTTCTTT. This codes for CASSLPPLEAFF.

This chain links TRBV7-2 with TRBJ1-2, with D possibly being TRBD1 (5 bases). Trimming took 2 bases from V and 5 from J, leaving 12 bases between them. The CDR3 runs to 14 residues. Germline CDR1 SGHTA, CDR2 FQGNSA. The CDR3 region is CASSLRDAGYGYTF. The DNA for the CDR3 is TGTGCCAGCAGCTTAAGGGACGCGGGATATGGCTACACCTTC. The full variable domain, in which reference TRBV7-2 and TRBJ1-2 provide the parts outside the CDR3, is GAGVSQSPSNKVTEKGKDVELRCDPISGHTALYWYRQSLGQGLEFLIYFQGNSAPDKSGLPSDRFSAERTGGSVSTLTIQRTQQEDSAVYLCASSLRDAGYGYTFGSGTRLTVV.